A single TCR beta chain is shown here with its context. The antigen is not known. The data stem from a study of cytomegalovirus exposure and HLA in healthy donors. It was with 60 Vbeta and 13 Jbeta primers that the PCR ran. This table comes from immunoSEQ multiplex PCR, and its TCRdb copy is limited to in-frame clones, with some not included. The sample table sets out approximately 150,000 clones. Study-wide results and caveats: Later analysis reportedly placed an Asian-associated ancestry cluster below the roughly 690-donor mean in N-insertions. Accounts indicate the classifier identified cytomegalovirus status with strong specificity and sensitivity. Based on reports, TCR beta sequences accurately predicted HLA-A and HLA-B alleles for most subjects. Certain sequence variants were highly shared and formed a cluster, and this cluster was likely a sequencing artifact.

This CDR3 contains 14 residues. The germline CDR1 and CDR2 sequences are LNHDA and SQIVND (reference sequence). With 4 bases removed from V and 4 bases from J, the gap between germline ends came to 13 bases. This TCR was recovered from a male donor in good health and CMV-seronegative. The chain employs TRBV19 and TRBJ1-2; a possible D gene is TRBD1 (5 bases). The sample was PBMCs. In DNA form, the CDR3 reads TGTGCCAGTAGTAATTCCGACAGAATCTATGGCTACACCTTC. Protein: CASSNSDRIYGYTF.